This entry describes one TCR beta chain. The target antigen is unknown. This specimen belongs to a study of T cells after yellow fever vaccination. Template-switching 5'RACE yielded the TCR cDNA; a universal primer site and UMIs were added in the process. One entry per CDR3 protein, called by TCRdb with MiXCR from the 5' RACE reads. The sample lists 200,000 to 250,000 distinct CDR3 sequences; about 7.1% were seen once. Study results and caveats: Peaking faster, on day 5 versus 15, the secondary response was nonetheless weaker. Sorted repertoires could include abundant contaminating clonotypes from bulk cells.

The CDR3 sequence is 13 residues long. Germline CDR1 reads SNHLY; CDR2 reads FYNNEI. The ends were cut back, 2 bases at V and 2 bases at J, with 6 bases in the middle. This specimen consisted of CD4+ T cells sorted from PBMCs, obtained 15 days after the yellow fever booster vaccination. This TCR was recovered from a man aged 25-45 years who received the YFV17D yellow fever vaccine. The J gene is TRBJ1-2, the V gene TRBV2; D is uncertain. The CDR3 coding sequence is TGTGCCAGCAGTGAATACAACAACTATGGCTACACCTTC. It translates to CASSEYNNYGYTF.